The 8 T cell receptor beta chains in this list originate from one sample, sequenced in a study of blood T cell repertoires in COVID-19. The repertoire was sequenced with immunoSEQ multiplex PCR; TCRdb's copy has only in-frame clones and lacks some. The sample yields 230,000 or so clones, 81% seen once. Sequenced sample: peripheral blood. The receptors were gathered from a woman of 80 years or more with COVID-19, enrolled during active disease.

This clone came up many times. The genes are TRBV18 and TRBJ1-5; 12 positions match TRBD1. Trimming at V came to 5 bases and at J to 6 bases, leaving 5 bases not matched to a gene. This CDR3 is built from 15 residues. Germline V CDR1 and CDR2: KGHSH, LQKENI. CDR3 region: CASSEGTGGRQPQHF. As DNA, the CDR3 is TGTGCCAGCTCAGAGGGGACAGGGGGCCGTCAGCCCCAGCATTTT.

J is TRBJ1-1 and V is TRBV13; tentatively, D is TRBD1 (6 bases). CDR1 and CDR2 from the germline V gene are PRHDT and FYEKMQ (reference sequence). The CDR3 is 15 residues long. V lost 6 bases and J lost 1, with 15 bases in between. The CDR3 region has the DNA TGTGCCAGCAGACCACCGGGACACCCGAACACTGAAGCTTTCTTT. This gives the protein CASRPPGHPNTEAFF.

The chain recombines TRBV18 with TRBJ2-7, with TRBD1 matching over 7 bases. V lost 6 bases, J lost 5 bases, and 7 bases stayed unmatched. CDR3 length: 13 residues. CDR1 and CDR2 from the germline V gene are KGHSH and LQKENI. The CDR3 DNA reads TGTGCCAGCTCTCTCGACAGGGAAGACGAGCAGTACTTC. Its protein product is CASSLDREDEQYF. The full variable domain, in which reference TRBV18 and TRBJ2-7 provide the parts outside the CDR3, is NAGVMQNPRHLVRRRGQEARLRCSPMKGHSHVYWYRQLPEEGLKFMVYLQKENIIDESGMPKERFSAEFPKEGPSILRIQQVVRGDSAAYFCASSLDREDEQYFGPGTRLTVT.

The J gene is TRBJ1-2, the V gene TRBV9; the D is unclear. Germline assignment: CDR1 SGDLS and CDR2 YYNGEE. Trimming shortened V by 4 bases and J by 3 bases, and 7 bases separated the two germline ends. The CDR3 sequence is 12 residues long. Here the CDR3 reads CASSLQHYGYTF. In DNA, the CDR3 is TGTGCCAGCAGCTTACAACACTATGGCTACACCTTC. Drawing the rest from reference TRBV9 and TRBJ1-2, the complete variable domain is DSGVTQTPKHLITATGQRVTLRCSPRSGDLSVYWYQQSLDQGLQFLIQYYNGEERAKGNILERFSAQQFPDLHSELNLSSLELGDSALYFCASSLQHYGYTFGSGTRLTVV.

This chain uses TRBV7-2 with TRBJ1-1; D gene ambiguous. V dropped 5 bases and J dropped 1 base, with 14 bases sitting between them. The length of the CDR3 is 15 residues. Germline V gives CDR1 SGHTA, CDR2 FQGNSA. As DNA, the CDR3 is TGTGCCAGCAGCCCCACCCTTAACTCGAACACTGAAGCTTTCTTT. Translated: CASSPTLNSNTEAFF.

The genes are TRBV10-3 and TRBJ2-1, with TRBD2 matching over 13 bases. Unmatched junction bases numbered 13, after V lost 2 bases and J lost 0 bases. Germline-derived CDR1 and CDR2 are ENHRY and SYGVKD. The CDR3 covers 21 residues. Here the CDR3 DNA reads TGTGCCATCAGTGAGCCACTCGGACTAGCGGGGGCGAGCTCCTCCTACAATGAGCAGTTCTTC. Protein product: CAISEPLGLAGASSSYNEQFF.

In this sample, this clone turned up once. CDR3 bases: TGTGCCAGCAGTGAACAGGCTTATGGCTACACCTTC. It translates to CASSEQAYGYTF. This chain joins TRBV2 and TRBJ1-2, with no clear D. V gave up 2 bases and J gave up 5 bases, with 6 bases separating them. Germline CDR1 reads SNHLY; CDR2 reads FYNNEI. The CDR3 is 12 residues long.

A note on this clone: As the CDR3 is not closed by the conserved phenylalanine or tryptophan, this likely results from a read error. No DNA is shown, since the ends of the CDR3 on it are uncertain; the CDR3 is the one TCRdb lists. The rearrangement uses TRBV7-3 and TRBJ1-2; the table assigns TRBD1, which was not confirmed against the DNA. Germline CDR1 reads SGHTA; CDR2 reads FQGTGA. The CDR3 is 11 residues long, counting both termini. CDR3 in amino acids: CASSDPLGEQV.